The source of this T cell receptor (beta chain) is a study of brain metastases from non-small cell lung cancer. General study findings and limits: Metastases had sparse T cells but largely shared repertoires with primaries. T-cell clones appeared expanded in 64% of brain metastases relative to matched primary tumors. Brain metastases had lower T-cell infiltration than primary tumors.

V lost 4 bases, J lost 0 bases, and 5 bases stayed unmatched. Germline V gene lookup returns CDR1 SGHTA and CDR2 FQGNSA. This CDR3 spans 17 amino acids. TCRdb's copy holds only in-frame clones and misses some; the assay was immunoSEQ multiplex PCR. The sample consists of approximately 6,100 clones, roughly four fifths of them appearing once. A remark on this clone: Its specificity is not known.

The sequence derives from a donor at least 40 years old with non-small cell lung cancer. The chain is built from TRBV7-2 and TRBJ1-6; 8 positions match TRBD1. Material: primary lung tumor tissue. The CDR3 DNA reads as TGTGCCAGCAGCTCGGGACAGGCTAGCTCCTATAATTCACCCCTCCACTTT. It translates to CASSSGQASSYNSPLHF.